This T cell receptor beta chain is from a study of CD8+CD57+ T cells in acquired aplastic anemia. The CDR3 is 13 amino acids. Trimming cost V 8 bases and J 9 bases; bases outside gene matches: 5. Germline loops: CDR1 SNHLY, CDR2 FYNNEI. This clonotype was observed once. Its antigen is still unknown. Study-level points and caveats: Significance was not reached for CD8+ Simpson's diversity between patients and controls. A set of approximately 30 CD8+ CDR3 sequences was shared between patients and controls, and these sequences appeared highly expressed in patients.

The template for TCR beta VDJ and CDR3 sequence profiling was genomic DNA. TCRdb processed the reads anew with MiXCR; each CDR3 protein has one entry. The sample carries roughly 64,000 distinct CDR3 sequences, around 55% recorded once. The rearrangement links TRBV2 to TRBJ1-6; 9 bases match TRBD1. This clonotype originated in a human donor in good health, serving as a control. The source material was sorted CD4+, CD8+, or CD8+CD57+ T cells (not recorded which) from PBMCs. CDR3 amino acids: CASGRDRASPLHF. The CDR3 DNA sequence: TGTGCCAGCGGCCGGGACAGGGCTTCACCCCTCCACTTT.